The 24 T cell receptor beta chains reported below all come from one sample, sequenced in a study of blood T cell repertoires in COVID-19. The method was immunoSEQ multiplex PCR; TCRdb's version includes in-frame clones alone and lacks a portion of them. The table has around 400,000 clones, roughly 90% seen once. Sequenced: PBMCs or T cells enriched from blood (not recorded which). The receptor set was obtained from a woman aged 25-40 years who had recovered from COVID-19.

The chain recombines TRBV27 with TRBJ1-5, with TRBD1 as a possible D gene (5 bases). This CDR3 has 14 residues. With 1 base removed from V and 6 bases from J, the gap between germline ends came to 10 bases. Germline V gene sequence: CDR1 MNHEY, CDR2 SMNVEV (reference sequence). The CDR3 sequence is CASSLWGPGQPQHF. In DNA form, the CDR3 reads TGTGCCAGCAGTTTATGGGGCCCGGGTCAGCCCCAGCATTTT.

The chain links TRBV7-2 to TRBJ2-5; 11 nucleotides match TRBD2. The V and J ends lost 6 bases and 5 bases, in that order; junction bases with no gene match: 14. The CDR3 extends over 17 amino acids. CDR1 is SGHTA and CDR2 is FQGNSA in the germline V gene. CDR3 amino acids: CASSPPRLAGFRETQYF. The CDR3 nucleotides read TGTGCCAGCAGTCCCCCCCGACTAGCGGGGTTTCGGGAGACCCAGTACTTC. Full variable domain (remainder filled in from reference TRBV7-2 and TRBJ2-5): GAGVSQSPSNKVTEKGKDVELRCDPISGHTALYWYRQSLGQGLEFLIYFQGNSAPDKSGLPSDRFSAERTGGSVSTLTIQRTQQEDSAVYLCASSPPRLAGFRETQYFGPGTRLLVL.

This chain links TRBV15 with TRBJ2-1; TRBD1 matches at 8 bases. Trimming took 5 bases from V and 1 from J; bases not matched to a gene: 4. CDR1 LNHNV and CDR2 YYDKDF come from the germline V gene (reference sequence). The CDR3 covers 15 residues. The CDR3 DNA reads as TGTGCCACCAGCTCGCGGACAGGGTCCTACAATGAGCAGTTCTTC. It specifies CATSSRTGSYNEQFF.

In its sample, this clone was seen once. V and J are TRBV5-4 and TRBJ1-2; TRBD1 aligns across 8 bases. V was clipped by 4 bases and J by 7 bases; unmatched bases: 15. Germline V CDR1 and CDR2: SGHNT, YYREEE (reference sequence). This CDR3 has 16 residues. The CDR3 loop reads CASSPSPGQEFSGYTF. In nucleotides, the CDR3 is TGTGCCAGCAGCCCGTCCCCGGGACAGGAATTTAGTGGCTACACCTTC.

The chain is built from TRBV5-4 and TRBJ2-3; 10 bases fit TRBD2. Germline CDR1 is SGHNT and CDR2 is YYREEE (reference sequence). This CDR3 is built from 17 residues. Losses at the gene ends were 2 bases for V and 5 bases for J; bases not matched to a gene: 11. CDR3 amino acids: CASSFAQREGRGDTQYF. The CDR3 DNA is TGTGCCAGCAGCTTCGCCCAGCGGGAGGGCCGGGGAGATACGCAGTATTTT. The variable domain in full, completed from reference TRBV5-4 and TRBJ2-3, reads ETGVTQSPTHLIKTRGQQVTLRCSSQSGHNTVSWYQQALGQGPQFIFQYYREEENGRGNFPPRFSGLQFPNYSSELNVNALELDDSALYLCASSFAQREGRGDTQYFGPGTRLTVL.

This clone was counted between two and nine times. V and J are TRBV5-1 and TRBJ2-2, with D unclear. CDR1 SGHRS and CDR2 YFSETQ come from the germline V gene. The CDR3 loop spans 16 amino acids. Deletions cut 10 bases from V and 6 bases from J, with 25 bases between. The DNA of the CDR3 is TGCGCCTCGATGCGCCTGGGCCGGAACGTGCCCGGGGAGCTGTTTTTT. This codes for CASMRLGRNVPGELFF.

This clone showed up many times. V and J are TRBV7-2 and TRBJ2-1, with D uncertain. This CDR3 has 14 residues. Germline V gene sequence: CDR1 SGHTA, CDR2 FQGNSA. With 1 base removed from V and 4 bases from J, the gap between germline ends came to 8 bases. The DNA for the CDR3 is TGTGCCAGCAGCTTAGTCTATCCTTACAATGAGCAGTTCTTC. Translation: CASSLVYPYNEQFF.

This clone was seen a single time. The J gene is TRBJ1-1, the V gene TRBV20-1, with D hard to call. Germline V gene sequence: CDR1 DFQATT, CDR2 SNEGSKA (reference sequence). The CDR3 loop spans 15 amino acids. V lost 3 bases to trimming and J lost 0 bases, with 14 bases between them. In nucleotides, the CDR3 is TGCAGTGCTAGTGCACAGACGGGGATGAACACTGAAGCTTTCTTT. Residues: CSASAQTGMNTEAFF.

V is TRBV11-2 and J is TRBJ2-5, with D perhaps matching TRBD2 (5 bases). This CDR3 contains 14 residues. The germline V gene has CDR1 SGHAT and CDR2 FQNNGV. Trimming pared 5 bases from V and 2 bases from J, leaving 12 bases between. The CDR3 reads CASSLGVQQETQYF. CDR3 sequence (DNA): TGTGCCAGCAGCCTCGGGGTCCAACAAGAGACCCAGTACTTC.

The chain employs TRBV7-2 and TRBJ2-7; TRBD2 agrees at 7 bases. In germline, CDR1 is SGHTA, CDR2 FQGNSA. The CDR3 loop spans 15 amino acids. V trimming: 2 bases; J trimming: 2 bases; junction bases outside the gene matches: 6. The CDR3 coding sequence is TGTGCCAGCAGCTTATTTACGGGGGGTACCTACGAGCAGTACTTC. It encodes CASSLFTGGTYEQYF.

The chain has TRBV6-5 and TRBJ2-7; D perhaps matches TRBD2 (7 bases). Germline V gene sequence: CDR1 MNHEY, CDR2 SVGAGI. V was shortened by 8 bases and J by 6 bases, with 17 bases between the two germline ends. The CDR3 contains 13 residues. The CDR3 DNA reads as TGTGCCAGCGGGAGGGGGACGACTGGCGAGCAGTACTTC. Its translation: CASGRGTTGEQYF.

CDR3 loop: CASRPGTDNSPLHF. In DNA, the CDR3 is TGTGCCAGCAGACCCGGGACAGATAATTCACCCCTCCACTTT. V gene TRBV27 combines with J gene TRBJ1-6, with 7 nucleotides matching TRBD1. CDR3 length equals 14 residues. Trimming removed 6 bases from V and 5 bases from J; junction bases left unmatched: 4. Germline CDR1 MNHEY, CDR2 SMNVEV (reference sequence).

This sequence joins TRBV6-5 and TRBJ1-1; the match to TRBD1 covers 7 bases. The CDR3 loop spans 13 amino acids. V lost 6 bases, J lost 3 bases, and 4 bases stayed unmatched. Looked up from germline, CDR1 is MNHEY and CDR2 is SVGAGI. The CDR3 sequence is CASRQQGHTEAFF. CDR3 in DNA: TGTGCCAGCAGACAACAGGGGCACACTGAAGCTTTCTTT.

The chain combines TRBV5-1 with TRBJ2-7; TRBD2 matches at 13 bases. Trimming at V came to 4 bases and at J to 6 bases, leaving 7 bases not matched to a gene. CDR3 length: 15 amino acids. CDR1 is SGHRS and CDR2 is YFSETQ in the germline V gene. This chain's CDR3 is CASSPGTSGTSEQYF. CDR3 nucleotide sequence: TGCGCCAGCAGCCCCGGGACTAGCGGGACGAGCGAGCAGTACTTC.

The V and J genes are TRBV29-1 and TRBJ1-4; D might be TRBD1 (6 bases). V was cut by 6 bases and J by 4 bases, with 12 bases left in between. The CDR3 contains 13 residues. Germline V CDR1 and CDR2: SQVTM, ANQGSEA. The CDR3: CSVVDSFNEKLFF. CDR3 nucleotide sequence: TGCAGCGTAGTGGACAGCTTTAATGAAAAACTGTTTTTT.

The V gene is TRBV3-1 (or the pseudogene TRBV3-2), the J gene TRBJ2-5, with TRBD2 identical over 11 bases. Germline V gene lookup returns CDR1 LGHDT and CDR2 YNNKEL (reference sequence). The CDR3 extends over 16 amino acids. With 1 base clipped from V and 5 bases from J, the junction kept 6 bases outside the gene matches. The CDR3 nucleotides are TGTGCCAGCAGCCAAGTCTTGCTAGCGGGAGGCGAGACCCAGTACTTC. Encoded protein: CASSQVLLAGGETQYF.

This clone was found a few times. This chain uses TRBV5-4 with TRBJ1-1, with D hard to call. The V gene's germline CDR1 is SGHNT and CDR2 YYREEE (reference sequence). V dropped 1 base and J dropped 10 bases, with 14 bases sitting between them. CDR3 length: 13 residues. CDR3 protein: CASSLTNSQRAFF. The CDR3 nucleotides read TGTGCCAGCAGCTTGACAAACAGTCAACGAGCTTTCTTT.

The chain links TRBV2 to TRBJ1-2; TRBD1 agrees at 9 bases. V was clipped by 4 bases and J by 4 bases; unmatched bases: 4. The CDR3 covers 14 residues. Per germline, CDR1 SNHLY and CDR2 FYNNEI. CDR3 sequence: CASSAGTGSYGYTF. For the CDR3, the DNA is TGTGCCAGCAGTGCCGGGACAGGGTCCTATGGCTACACCTTC.

This rearrangement joins TRBV3-1 (or the pseudogene TRBV3-2) to TRBJ2-6; 11 bases are shared with TRBD1. The CDR3 loop spans 19 amino acids. V shed 4 bases, J shed 2 bases, and the junction held 10 bases outside the gene matches. Germline loops: CDR1 LGHDT, CDR2 YNNKEL (reference sequence). The CDR3 nucleotides are TGTGCCAGCAGCCGATCCCGGACAGGGGGCGCAACTGGGGCCAACGTCCTGACTTTC. Translated, it gives CASSRSRTGGATGANVLTF.

This chain joins TRBV19 and TRBJ2-3, with 13 positions matching TRBD2. CDR1 and CDR2 (germline): LNHDA, SQIVND (reference sequence). The CDR3 has 18 residues. The junction had 8 bases not matched to a gene; V was cut back by 3 bases and J by 2 bases. The CDR3 region is CASSILGGLAGHTDTQYF. The DNA for the CDR3 is TGTGCCAGTAGTATCCTAGGGGGACTAGCGGGACACACAGATACGCAGTATTTT.

Here the CDR3 reads CASRPSDRAGNTIYF. CDR3 DNA sequence: TGTGCCAGCAGACCATCGGACAGGGCTGGAAACACCATATATTTT. V and J are TRBV6-5 and TRBJ1-3; TRBD1 aligns across 8 bases. The CDR3 extends over 15 amino acids. V was clipped by 6 bases and J by 2 bases; unmatched bases: 6. The V gene's germline CDR1 is MNHEY and CDR2 SVGAGI.

The V call is TRBV7-9, the J call TRBJ2-3; 12 bases match TRBD2. Germline-derived CDR1 and CDR2 are SEHNR and FQNEAQ (reference sequence). This CDR3 is 16 amino acids long. The V gene end was trimmed by 2 bases and the J gene end by 3 bases; junction bases not matched to a gene: 3. The CDR3 DNA reads TGTGCCAGCAGCTTACTAGCGGGGGGGCCGACAGATACGCAGTATTTT. Residues: CASSLLAGGPTDTQYF.

The rearrangement links TRBV7-8 to TRBJ2-1, with TRBD2 identical over 13 bases. J lost 2 bases, V lost 4 bases, and 5 bases had no gene match. CDR1 and CDR2 from the germline V gene are SGHVS and FQNEAQ. CDR3 length: 17 residues. The chain's CDR3 is CASSSLLAGGPYNEQFF. The CDR3 DNA is TGTGCCAGCAGCTCCTTACTAGCGGGAGGGCCCTACAATGAGCAGTTCTTC.

V gene TRBV4-1 combines with J gene TRBJ1-6; a weak D match, TRBD1 (6 bases). The germline gives CDR1 MGHRA, CDR2 YSYEKL. The CDR3 runs to 15 residues. V lost 3 bases and J lost 8, with 14 bases in between. CDR3 nucleotide sequence: TGCGCCAGCAGCCACGGGGGGCAAGTCGATTCACCCCTCCACTTT. It specifies CASSHGGQVDSPLHF.